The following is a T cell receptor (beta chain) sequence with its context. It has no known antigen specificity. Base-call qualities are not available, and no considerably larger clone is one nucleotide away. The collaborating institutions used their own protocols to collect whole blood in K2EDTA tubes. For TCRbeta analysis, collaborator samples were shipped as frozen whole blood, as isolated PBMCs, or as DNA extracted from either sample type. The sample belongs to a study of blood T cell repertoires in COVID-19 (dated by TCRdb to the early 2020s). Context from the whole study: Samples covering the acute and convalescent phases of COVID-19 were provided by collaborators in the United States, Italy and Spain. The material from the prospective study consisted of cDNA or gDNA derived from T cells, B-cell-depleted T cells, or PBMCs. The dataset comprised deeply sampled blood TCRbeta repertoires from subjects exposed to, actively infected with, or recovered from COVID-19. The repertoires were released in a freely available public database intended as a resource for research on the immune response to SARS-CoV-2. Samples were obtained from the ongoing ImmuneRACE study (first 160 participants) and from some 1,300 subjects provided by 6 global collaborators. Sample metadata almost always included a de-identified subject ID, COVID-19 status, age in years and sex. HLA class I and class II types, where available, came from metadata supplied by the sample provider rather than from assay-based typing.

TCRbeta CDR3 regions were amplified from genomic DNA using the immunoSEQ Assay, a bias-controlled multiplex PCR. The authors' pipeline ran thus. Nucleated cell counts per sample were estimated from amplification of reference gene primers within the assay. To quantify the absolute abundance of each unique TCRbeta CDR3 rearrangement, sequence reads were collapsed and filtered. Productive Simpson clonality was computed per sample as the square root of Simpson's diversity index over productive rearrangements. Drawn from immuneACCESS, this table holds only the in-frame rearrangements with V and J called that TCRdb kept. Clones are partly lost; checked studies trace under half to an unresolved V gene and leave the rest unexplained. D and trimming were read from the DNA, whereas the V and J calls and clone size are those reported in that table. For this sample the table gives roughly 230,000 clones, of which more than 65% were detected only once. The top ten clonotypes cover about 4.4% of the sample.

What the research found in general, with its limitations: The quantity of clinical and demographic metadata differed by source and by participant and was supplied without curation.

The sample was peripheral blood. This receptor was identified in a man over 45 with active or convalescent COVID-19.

The DNA is TGCAGCGTGGGGGGAGCCCATGGCTACACCTTC. This is translated as CSVGGAHGYTF. The V and J segments used are TRBV29-1 and TRBJ1-2, with TRBD1 as a weak D call on 5 bases. Trimming costs V 6 bases and J 6 bases, and their ends lie 11 bases apart. CDR1 SQVTM and CDR2 ANQGSEA were looked up in the germline V gene. Its CDR3 holds 11 amino acids, cysteine through phenylalanine. CDR3 DNA is the only sequence kept; it has 33 bases, read in frame from the first base.